A single T cell receptor (beta chain) is shown here with its context. Its antigen is not identified. The sample contains more than one DNA sequence encoding this CDR3. The data were obtained in a study of shared clonotypes between healthy human individuals. Overall study results and limits: Non-shared clonotypes had lower generation probabilities than clonotypes shared by all four sorted-subset donors.

Clones were read by immunoSEQ multiplex PCR, and TCRdb kept only the in-frame ones, dropping some. Of over 850,000 clones listed, roughly 74% were seen once; the top ten hold approximately 0.52%. The germline CDR1 and CDR2 sequences are MDHEN and SYDVKM. CDR3 length: 15 amino acids. V lost 2 bases, J lost 0 bases, and 0 bases stayed unmatched. The material sequenced was memory CD4+ T cells from PBMCs. Regarding subset: CD45RA-negative fraction. The sequence came from a man younger than 30 in good health. Some clones in this sample may be carry-over from other donors' samples. The rearrangement joins TRBV28 to TRBJ1-5; 8 bases align to TRBD1. CDR3 DNA: TGTGCCAGCAGTTTACAGGGGGCTAGCAATCAGCCCCAGCATTTT. The encoded protein is CASSLQGASNQPQHF.